Below, 3 T cell receptor beta chains from the same sample are listed, as sequenced in a study of blood T cell repertoires in COVID-19. TCRdb keeps only in-frame clones here, not all; method: immunoSEQ multiplex PCR. The top ten clones hold roughly 4.3% of a sample with about 150,000 clones, just over 85% of them seen once. Sequencing used PBMCs or T cells enriched from blood (not recorded which). The receptors were gathered from a man in his forties or fifties who had recovered from COVID-19.

The J gene is TRBJ1-4, the V gene TRBV7-2; 11 bases align to TRBD1. The trim removed 5 bases at V and 7 bases at J, leaving 6 bases unmatched. Germline CDR1 is SGHTA and CDR2 is FQGNSA. The CDR3 sequence is 15 residues long. In DNA form, the CDR3 reads TGTGCCAGCAGCGTAGAGGGACAGGGGGTTGAAAAACTGTTTTTT. Amino acid sequence: CASSVEGQGVEKLFF.

The chain links TRBV6-7 to TRBJ2-7, with a tentative D call TRBD2 (5 bases). Being an ORF, TRBV6-7 has a function that is uncertain. This CDR3 region has 13 residues. V lost 9 bases to trimming and J lost 2 bases, with 14 bases between them. The CDR3 sequence: CASPGREAYEQYV. Written as DNA, the CDR3 is TGTGCCAGTCCTGGACGGGAAGCCTACGAGCAGTACGTC.

CDR3 loop: CASSLVFQGARALHF. In DNA, the CDR3 is TGCGCCAGCAGCTTGGTTTTCCAGGGGGCTCGGGCCCTCCACTTT. This chain joins TRBV5-1 and TRBJ1-6; TRBD1 aligns across 8 bases. Trimming took 0 bases from V and 14 from J; bases not matched to a gene: 10. Germline lookup yields CDR1 SGHRS and CDR2 YFSETQ. The CDR3 covers 15 residues.